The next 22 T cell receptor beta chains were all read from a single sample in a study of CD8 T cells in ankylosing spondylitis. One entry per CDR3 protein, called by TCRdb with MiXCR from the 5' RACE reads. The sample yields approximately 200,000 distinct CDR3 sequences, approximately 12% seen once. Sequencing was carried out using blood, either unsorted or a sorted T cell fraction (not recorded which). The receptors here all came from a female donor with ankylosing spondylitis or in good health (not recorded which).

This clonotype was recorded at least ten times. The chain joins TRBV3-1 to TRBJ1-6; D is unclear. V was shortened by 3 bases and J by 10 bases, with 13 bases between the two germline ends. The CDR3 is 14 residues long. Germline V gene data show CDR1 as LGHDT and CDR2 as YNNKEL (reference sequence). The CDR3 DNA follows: TGTGCCAGCAGCCATCCCCTGGTTGGATCACCCCTCCACTTT. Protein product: CASSHPLVGSPLHF.

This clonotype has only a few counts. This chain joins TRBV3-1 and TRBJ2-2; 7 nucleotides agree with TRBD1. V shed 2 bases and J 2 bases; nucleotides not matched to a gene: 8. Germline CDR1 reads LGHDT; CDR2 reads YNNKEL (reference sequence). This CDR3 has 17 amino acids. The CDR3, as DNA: TGTGCCAGCAGCCAATTCGACAGGGTCGGAAACACCGGGGAGCTGTTTTTT. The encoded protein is CASSQFDRVGNTGELFF. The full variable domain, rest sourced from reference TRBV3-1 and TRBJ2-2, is DTAVSQTPKYLVTQMGNDKSIKCEQNLGHDTMYWYKQDSKKFLKIMFSYNNKELIINETVPNRFSPKSPDKAHLNLHINSLELGDSAVYFCASSQFDRVGNTGELFFGEGSRLTVL.

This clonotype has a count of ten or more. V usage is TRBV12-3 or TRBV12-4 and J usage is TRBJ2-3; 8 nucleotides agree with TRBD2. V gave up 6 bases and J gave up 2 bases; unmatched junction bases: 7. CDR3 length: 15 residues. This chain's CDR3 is CASSSTSGLTDTQYF. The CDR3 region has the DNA TGTGCCAGCAGCTCCACTAGCGGACTCACAGATACGCAGTATTTT.

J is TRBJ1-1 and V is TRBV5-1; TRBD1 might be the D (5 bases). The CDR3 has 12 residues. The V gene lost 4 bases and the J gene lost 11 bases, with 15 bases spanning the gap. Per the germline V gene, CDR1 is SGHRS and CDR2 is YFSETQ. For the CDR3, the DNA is TGCGCCAGCAGCCCGTCCGGGGCTCAGGCTTTCTTT. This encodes CASSPSGAQAFF.

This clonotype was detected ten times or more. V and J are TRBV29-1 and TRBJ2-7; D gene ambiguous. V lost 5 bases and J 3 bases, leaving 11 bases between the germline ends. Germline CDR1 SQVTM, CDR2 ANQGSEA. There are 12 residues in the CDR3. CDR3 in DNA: TGCAGCGTTTACCGGAGTAACTACGAGCAGTACTTC. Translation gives CSVYRSNYEQYF.

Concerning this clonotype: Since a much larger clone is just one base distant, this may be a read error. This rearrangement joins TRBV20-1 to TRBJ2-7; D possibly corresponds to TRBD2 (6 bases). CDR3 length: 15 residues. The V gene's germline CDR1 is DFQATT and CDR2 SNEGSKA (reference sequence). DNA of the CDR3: TGCAATGCTAGAGATGGGGGGACCAGGTTCGACGAGCAGTACTTC. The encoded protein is CNARDGGTRFDEQYF.

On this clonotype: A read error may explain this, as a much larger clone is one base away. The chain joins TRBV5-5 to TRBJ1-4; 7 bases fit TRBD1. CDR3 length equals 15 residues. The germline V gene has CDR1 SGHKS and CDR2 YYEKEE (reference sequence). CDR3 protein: CASSQTGATNEKQFF. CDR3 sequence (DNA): TGTGCCAGCAGCCAAACAGGGGCAACTAATGAAAAACAGTTTTTT.

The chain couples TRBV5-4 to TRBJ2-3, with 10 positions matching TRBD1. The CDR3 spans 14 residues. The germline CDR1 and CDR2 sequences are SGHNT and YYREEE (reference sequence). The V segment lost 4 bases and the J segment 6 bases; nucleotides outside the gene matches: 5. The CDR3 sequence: CASSRDRGRDTQYF. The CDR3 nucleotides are TGTGCCAGCAGCCGCGACAGGGGGCGGGATACGCAGTATTTT.

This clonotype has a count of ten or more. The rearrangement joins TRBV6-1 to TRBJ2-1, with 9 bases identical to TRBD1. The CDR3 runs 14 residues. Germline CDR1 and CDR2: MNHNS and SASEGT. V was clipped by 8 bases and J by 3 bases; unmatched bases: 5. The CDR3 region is CASRGQGGYNEQFF. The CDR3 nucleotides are TGTGCCAGCCGGGGACAGGGCGGCTACAATGAGCAGTTCTTC.

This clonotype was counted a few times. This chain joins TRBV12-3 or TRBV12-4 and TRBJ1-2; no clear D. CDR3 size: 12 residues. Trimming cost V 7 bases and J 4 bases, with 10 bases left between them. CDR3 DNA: TGTGCCAGCAAATCCGGCTCCTATGGCTACACCTTC. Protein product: CASKSGSYGYTF.

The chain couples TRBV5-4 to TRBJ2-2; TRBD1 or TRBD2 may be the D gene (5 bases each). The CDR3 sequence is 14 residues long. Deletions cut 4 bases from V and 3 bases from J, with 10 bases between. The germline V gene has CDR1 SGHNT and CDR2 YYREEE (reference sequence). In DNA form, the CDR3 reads TGTGCCAGCAGCCGGGACGGTTACACCGGGGAGCTGTTTTTT. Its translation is CASSRDGYTGELFF. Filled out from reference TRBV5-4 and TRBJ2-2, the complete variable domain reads ETGVTQSPTHLIKTRGQQVTLRCSSQSGHNTVSWYQQALGQGPQFIFQYYREEENGRGNFPPRFSGLQFPNYSSELNVNALELDDSALYLCASSRDGYTGELFFGEGSRLTVL.

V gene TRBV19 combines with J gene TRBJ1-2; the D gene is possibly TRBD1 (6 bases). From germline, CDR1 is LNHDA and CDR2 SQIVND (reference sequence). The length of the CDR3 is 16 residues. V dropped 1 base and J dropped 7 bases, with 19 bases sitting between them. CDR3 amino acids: CASSIGPTGGRSGYTF. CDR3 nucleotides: TGTGCCAGTAGTATAGGCCCGACCGGGGGCAGGAGTGGCTACACCTTC. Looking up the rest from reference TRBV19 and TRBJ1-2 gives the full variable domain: DGGITQSPKYLFRKEGQNVTLSCEQNLNHDAMYWYRQDPGQGLRLIYYSQIVNDFQKGDIAEGYSVSREKKESFPLTVTSAQKNPTAFYLCASSIGPTGGRSGYTFGSGTRLTVV.

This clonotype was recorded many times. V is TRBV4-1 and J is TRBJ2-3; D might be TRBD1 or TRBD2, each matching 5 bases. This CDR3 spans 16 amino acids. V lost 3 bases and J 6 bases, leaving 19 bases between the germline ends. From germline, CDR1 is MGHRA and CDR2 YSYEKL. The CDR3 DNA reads TGCGCCAGCAGCCATGTTGCAACCGGGGCGGCCGATACGCAGTATTTT. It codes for CASSHVATGAADTQYF.

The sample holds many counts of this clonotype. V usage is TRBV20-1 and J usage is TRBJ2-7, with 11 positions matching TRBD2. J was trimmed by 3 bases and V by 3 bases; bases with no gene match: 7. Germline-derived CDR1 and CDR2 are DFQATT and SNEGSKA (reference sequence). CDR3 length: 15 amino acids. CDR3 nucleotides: TGCAGTGCTAGCCCAACTAGCGGGAGAAGCTACGAGCAGTACTTC. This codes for CSASPTSGRSYEQYF.

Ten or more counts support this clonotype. This CDR3 is CASLGGSTDTQYF. Here the CDR3 DNA reads TGTGCCAGCCTGGGCGGGAGTACAGATACGCAGTATTTT. This sequence joins TRBV6-5 and TRBJ2-3, with 7 nucleotides matching TRBD2. Germline assignment: CDR1 MNHEY and CDR2 SVGAGI. With 8 bases clipped from V and 3 bases from J, the junction kept 5 bases outside the gene matches. CDR3 size: 13 residues.

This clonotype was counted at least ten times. CDR3 sequence: CASSGSGSQPQHF. DNA of the CDR3: TGTGCCAGCAGTGGATCGGGTTCTCAGCCCCAGCATTTT. The V gene is TRBV25-1, the J gene TRBJ1-5; no clear D gene. Germline V gene lookup returns CDR1 MGHDK and CDR2 SYGVNS. CDR3 size: 13 residues. V was pared by 4 bases and J by 6 bases, with 10 bases between.

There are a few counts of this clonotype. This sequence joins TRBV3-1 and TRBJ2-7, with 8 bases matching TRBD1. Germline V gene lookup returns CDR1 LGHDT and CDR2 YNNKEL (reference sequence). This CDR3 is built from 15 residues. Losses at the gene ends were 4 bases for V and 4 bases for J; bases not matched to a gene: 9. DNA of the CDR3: TGTGCCAGCAGCCGGGCGCAGGGGGCTCTATACGAGCAGTACTTC. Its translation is CASSRAQGALYEQYF.

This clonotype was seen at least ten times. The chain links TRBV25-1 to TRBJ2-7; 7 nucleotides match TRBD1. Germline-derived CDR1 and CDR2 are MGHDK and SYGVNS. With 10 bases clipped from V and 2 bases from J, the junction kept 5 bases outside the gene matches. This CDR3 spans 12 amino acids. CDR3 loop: CATATGTYEQYF. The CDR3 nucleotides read TGTGCCACCGCGACAGGGACCTACGAGCAGTACTTC.

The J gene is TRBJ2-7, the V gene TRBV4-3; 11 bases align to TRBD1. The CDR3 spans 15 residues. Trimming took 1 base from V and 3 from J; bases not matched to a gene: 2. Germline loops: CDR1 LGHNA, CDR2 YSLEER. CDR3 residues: CASSQGTGGGYEQYF. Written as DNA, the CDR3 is TGCGCCAGCAGCCAAGGGACAGGGGGCGGCTACGAGCAGTACTTC.

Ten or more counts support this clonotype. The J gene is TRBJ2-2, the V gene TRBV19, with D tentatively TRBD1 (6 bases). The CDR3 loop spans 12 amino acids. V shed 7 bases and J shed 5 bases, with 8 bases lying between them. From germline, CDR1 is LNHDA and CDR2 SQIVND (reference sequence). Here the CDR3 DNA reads TGTGCCAGTAAACAGGGTACCGGGGAGCTGTTTTTT. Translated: CASKQGTGELFF.

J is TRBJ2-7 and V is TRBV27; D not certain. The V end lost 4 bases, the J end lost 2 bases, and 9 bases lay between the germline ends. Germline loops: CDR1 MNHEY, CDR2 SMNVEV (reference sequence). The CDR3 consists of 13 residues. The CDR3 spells CASSSPVTYEQYF. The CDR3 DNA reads TGTGCCAGCAGTTCCCCCGTAACCTACGAGCAGTACTTC.

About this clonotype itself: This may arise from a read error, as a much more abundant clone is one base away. The CDR3 is CTTSSDRVIQETQYF. The CDR3 nucleotides are TGTACCACCAGCAGTGACAGGGTAATACAAGAGACCCAGTACTTC. The gene calls are TRBV15 and TRBJ2-5; 7 bases fit TRBD1. The CDR3 is made up of 15 amino acids. Germline V CDR1 and CDR2: LNHNV, YYDKDF (reference sequence).